The next 27 T cell receptor beta chains were all read from a single sample in a study of cytomegalovirus exposure and HLA in healthy donors. 13 Jbeta primers and 60 Vbeta primers were used for the PCR. Assay used: immunoSEQ multiplex PCR; TCRdb lists only in-frame clones, some missing. This repertoire shows about 43,000 clones, roughly 60% found once; its top ten account for about 12%. Source material: PBMCs. The receptor source for this set is a man in his fifties or sixties in good health and CMV-seropositive.

V gene TRBV4-3 combines with J gene TRBJ2-3; a possible D gene is TRBD2 (6 bases). CDR3 size: 16 residues. Germline lookup yields CDR1 LGHNA and CDR2 YSLEER. V was shortened by 5 bases and J by 4 bases, with 19 bases between the two germline ends. In DNA form, the CDR3 reads TGCGCCAGCAGCGCCGGGACTCAGATTAGGGCAGATACGCAGTATTTT. Protein sequence: CASSAGTQIRADTQYF.

As to this clone: Relative to the germline gene, one junction end is altered; a read error may explain this. The genes are TRBV7-7 and TRBJ2-5; the D gene is possibly TRBD2 (5 bases). The CDR3 totals 12 residues. Germline V gene data show CDR1 as SSHAT and CDR2 as FNYEAQ (reference sequence). Written as DNA, the CDR3 is TGTGCTAGCAGCCCAGGACTTGGAGAGCAGTACTTC. Protein sequence: CASSPGLGEQYF.

The chain couples TRBV7-9 to TRBJ2-5; 7 bases fit TRBD2. This CDR3 has 15 amino acids. Germline CDR1 is SEHNR and CDR2 is FQNEAQ (reference sequence). Trimming took 1 base from V and 3 from J; bases not matched to a gene: 5. CDR3 nucleotide sequence: TGTGCCAGCAGCTTAGTTGAAAGCGGGGAAGAGACCCAGTACTTC. Residues: CASSLVESGEETQYF. The full variable domain, with the rest looked up from reference TRBV7-9 and TRBJ2-5, is DTGVSQNPRHKITKRGQNVTFRCDPISEHNRLYWYRQTLGQGPEFLTYFQNEAQLEKSRLLSDRFSAERPKGSFSTLEIQRTEQGDSAMYLCASSLVESGEETQYFGPGTRLLVL.

This clone has only a few counts. The rearrangement uses TRBV7-9 and TRBJ2-1, with TRBD2 matching over 9 bases. Germline assignment: CDR1 SEHNR and CDR2 FQNEAQ (reference sequence). V was pared by 4 bases and J by 2 bases, with 6 bases of the junction left unmatched. CDR3 size: 16 residues. CDR3 amino acids: CASSYQAGGPYNEQFF. The CDR3 DNA reads as TGTGCCAGCAGCTACCAAGCGGGAGGACCCTACAATGAGCAGTTCTTC.

This clone was observed a handful of times. The V gene is TRBV6-1, the J gene TRBJ1-1, with TRBD1 matching 8 bases. V lost 4 bases and J lost 7; bases outside the gene matches: 2. This CDR3 region has 12 residues. Germline CDR1 MNHNS, CDR2 SASEGT. The CDR3 DNA is TGTGCCAGCAGTGGGACAGGGCATGAAGCTTTCTTT. Translation gives CASSGTGHEAFF.

This clone was detected a few times. The chain recombines TRBV28 with TRBJ1-3, with TRBD1 as a possible D gene (5 bases). Germline loops: CDR1 MDHEN, CDR2 SYDVKM. This CDR3 has 17 amino acids. Between the trimmed V and J ends, which lost 7 bases and 0 bases, there was a span of 19 bases. This CDR3 reads CASNPSLDRTSGNTIYF. The CDR3, as DNA: TGTGCCAGCAACCCGTCCCTCGACAGAACCTCTGGAAACACCATATATTTT.

This clone was seen a few times. The genes are TRBV28 and TRBJ1-1; no definite D call. Germline V gives CDR1 MDHEN, CDR2 SYDVKM. V gave up 3 bases and J gave up 6 bases, with 8 bases separating them. The CDR3 loop spans 12 amino acids. This chain's CDR3 is CASSFLRAEAFF. The CDR3 coding sequence is TGTGCCAGCAGTTTTCTCCGGGCTGAAGCTTTCTTT.

The V call is TRBV7-3, the J call TRBJ2-5; D is unclear. CDR3 size: 13 residues. Germline lookup yields CDR1 SGHTA and CDR2 FQGTGA. V was clipped by 8 bases and J by 1 base, with 11 bases between them. CDR3 in amino acids: CASSSRVQETQYF. CDR3 nucleotides: TGTGCCAGCTCCTCCCGGGTCCAAGAGACCCAGTACTTC.

As concerns this clone: The junction and the germline gene differ at one end; a read error may be behind it. V usage is TRBV7-7 and J usage is TRBJ2-2; possibly TRBD2 for D (5 bases). This CDR3 is built from 16 residues. CDR1 is SSHAT, CDR2 FNYEAQ, per germline (reference sequence). CDR3 in amino acids: CASSLGPGSSTGELFF. In DNA, the CDR3 is TGTGCTAGCAGCTTAGGCCCGGGGTCGAGCACCGGGGAGCTGTTTTTT.

The CDR3 spells CASSSSPGTASEQFF. The CDR3 nucleotides are TGTGCCAGCAGCTCCTCGCCCGGGACAGCGAGTGAGCAGTTCTTC. This rearrangement joins TRBV7-3 to TRBJ2-1; 7 bases are shared with TRBD1. Germline V gene lookup returns CDR1 SGHTA and CDR2 FQGTGA. The CDR3 is made up of 15 amino acids. Germline trimming cut 4 bases from V and 9 bases from J; bases unmatched to any gene: 12.

The rearrangement uses TRBV30 and TRBJ2-2, with D possibly TRBD2 on 6 matching bases. The CDR3 totals 15 residues. Germline loops: CDR1 GTSNPN, CDR2 SVGIG (reference sequence). V dropped 3 bases and J dropped 5 bases, with 16 bases sitting between them. The CDR3 coding sequence is TGTGCCTGGAGCGCCTTGGGACTCCGAACCGGGGAGCTGTTTTTT. It is translated as CAWSALGLRTGELFF.

CDR3: CASSLGGQGQMNTEAFF. Here the CDR3 DNA reads TGCGCCAGCAGCCTCGGGGGACAGGGACAGATGAACACTGAAGCTTTCTTT. The chain employs TRBV4-1 and TRBJ1-1; TRBD1 agrees at 9 bases. The CDR3 covers 17 residues. Per germline, CDR1 MGHRA and CDR2 YSYEKL. The J segment lost 0 bases and the V segment lost 4 bases, leaving 9 bases of the junction unmatched.

The V gene is TRBV6-5, the J gene TRBJ1-5; perhaps TRBD1 as D (5 bases). V gave up 5 bases and J gave up 3 bases, with 11 bases separating them. This CDR3 region has 14 residues. Germline lookup yields CDR1 MNHEY and CDR2 SVGAGI. The CDR3 nucleotides are TGTGCCAGCAGTCTGACAGAGGACAATCAGCCCCAGCATTTT. It is translated as CASSLTEDNQPQHF.

The chain employs TRBV5-6 and TRBJ2-3; D possibly corresponds to TRBD2 (5 bases). V shed 3 bases and J shed 2 bases, with 10 bases lying between them. The germline V gene encodes CDR1 SGHDT and CDR2 YYEEEE. The CDR3 contains 14 residues. In nucleotides, the CDR3 is TGTGCCAGCAGCTCCGGACTGCCCACAGATACGCAGTATTTT. Translated: CASSSGLPTDTQYF. Variable domain in full (rest from reference TRBV5-6 and TRBJ2-3): DAGVTQSPTHLIKTRGQQVTLRCSPKSGHDTVSWYQQALGQGPQFIFQYYEEEERQRGNFPDRFSGHQFPNYSSELNVNALLLGDSALYLCASSSGLPTDTQYFGPGTRLTVL.

The chain recombines TRBV7-2 with TRBJ2-3; tentatively, D is TRBD1 (6 bases). V was pared by 5 bases and J by 3 bases, with 15 bases between. The CDR3 sequence is 15 residues long. The germline CDR1 and CDR2 sequences are SGHTA and FQGNSA. The CDR3 reads CASSPGAGETDTQYF. The CDR3 DNA follows: TGTGCCAGCAGCCCTGGGGCAGGGGAAACAGATACGCAGTATTTT.

The chain combines TRBV5-5 with TRBJ2-7, with D possibly being TRBD1 (6 bases). V gave up 4 bases and J gave up 3 bases, with 17 bases separating them. CDR3 size: 15 residues. Germline CDR1 and CDR2: SGHKS and YYEKEE (reference sequence). This chain's CDR3 is CASSLTGQLYYEQYF. The CDR3 DNA sequence: TGTGCCAGCAGCCTGACCGGACAGCTTTACTACGAGCAGTACTTC.

This clone has more than one count but fewer than ten. This chain links TRBV5-4 with TRBJ2-1, with TRBD2 identical over 7 bases. V shed 4 bases and J 7 bases; nucleotides not matched to a gene: 8. Germline CDR1 reads SGHNT; CDR2 reads YYREEE (reference sequence). This CDR3 contains 14 residues. The CDR3 nucleotides are TGTGCCAGCAGCCGAATGGGAGCGGGGAATGAGCAGTTCTTC. Protein: CASSRMGAGNEQFF.

This clone came up a few times. The rearrangement joins TRBV28 to TRBJ2-2, with 11 bases aligning to TRBD2. With 3 bases clipped from V and 5 bases from J, the junction kept 8 bases outside the gene matches. Germline loops: CDR1 MDHEN, CDR2 SYDVKM. The length of the CDR3 is 17 residues. CDR3: CASSLNLRLAGTGELFF. The CDR3 nucleotides are TGTGCCAGCAGTTTGAATTTGAGACTAGCGGGGACCGGGGAGCTGTTTTTT.

This clone was counted a single time. The V call is TRBV11-2, the J call TRBJ2-3; possibly TRBD2 for D (5 bases). Trimming pared 1 base from V and 5 bases from J, leaving 7 bases between. Germline CDR1 is SGHAT and CDR2 is FQNNGV. This CDR3 region has 13 residues. The CDR3 DNA reads TGTGCCAGCAGCTTAGGGGCGGGAGATACGCAGTATTTT. This gives the protein CASSLGAGDTQYF.

As DNA, the CDR3 is TGTGCCACCACTAAACAGGGGGCCTCTGGATATGGCTACACCTTC. It codes for CATTKQGASGYGYTF. This chain links TRBV6-1 with TRBJ1-2; 9 nucleotides line up with TRBD1. J was trimmed by 5 bases and V by 10 bases; bases with no gene match: 14. This CDR3 has 15 amino acids. CDR1 is MNHNS, CDR2 SASEGT, per germline.

The V call is TRBV10-3, the J call TRBJ1-6; the D gene is possibly TRBD1 (5 bases). Germline CDR1 ENHRY, CDR2 SYGVKD. The CDR3 sequence is 15 residues long. V lost 3 bases and J 7 bases, leaving 13 bases between the germline ends. The CDR3 spells CAISERSTENSPLHF. Written as DNA, the CDR3 is TGTGCCATCAGTGAAAGATCGACAGAAAATTCACCCCTCCACTTT.

The chain employs TRBV7-2 and TRBJ2-7, with 8 bases aligning to TRBD2. Germline CDR1 is SGHTA and CDR2 is FQGNSA. This CDR3 comprises 14 residues. The V and J ends lost 4 bases and 7 bases, in that order; junction bases with no gene match: 9. Here the CDR3 DNA reads TGTGCCAGCAGCTCTCGTATCCGGGGGGGAGAGCAGTACTTC. Its translation: CASSSRIRGGEQYF. Looking up the rest from reference TRBV7-2 and TRBJ2-7 gives the full variable domain: GAGVSQSPSNKVTEKGKDVELRCDPISGHTALYWYRQSLGQGLEFLIYFQGNSAPDKSGLPSDRFSAERTGGSVSTLTIQRTQQEDSAVYLCASSSRIRGGEQYFGPGTRLTVT.

In its sample, this clone was seen a few times. This chain links TRBV16 with TRBJ2-1; D might be TRBD2 (6 bases). Trimming pared 4 bases from V and 8 bases from J, leaving 15 bases between. This CDR3 region has 14 residues. The V gene's germline CDR1 is KGHSY and CDR2 FQNENV. CDR3 residues: CASSRDHGGDEQFF. CDR3 in DNA: TGTGCCAGCAGCCGGGACCATGGCGGGGATGAGCAGTTCTTC.

This clone was counted a few times. The chain carries TRBV19 and TRBJ2-7, with TRBD2 matching over 7 bases. This CDR3 is 16 amino acids long. Germline V gene lookup returns CDR1 LNHDA and CDR2 SQIVND (reference sequence). Unmatched junction bases numbered 10, after V lost 3 bases and J lost 2 bases. The CDR3 spells CASSIGIGRPTYEQYF. The DNA of the CDR3 is TGTGCCAGTAGTATTGGTATCGGGAGGCCCACCTACGAGCAGTACTTC.

In regard to this clone: Mismatch with germline at one junction end may stem from a read error. V usage is TRBV5-1 and J usage is TRBJ2-5; TRBD1 matches at 11 bases. The J call may be in error: the DNA end matches TRBJ2-7 better. Germline assignment: CDR1 SGHRS and CDR2 YFSETQ. CDR3 size: 19 residues. The CDR3 bases are TGCGCCAGCACCTTGTACCCAATCACCGGGACAGGGGGGTCCTACGAGCAGTACTTC. This codes for CASTLYPITGTGGSYEQYF.

CDR3 loop: CASLPETQYF. CDR3 nucleotides: TGTGCCAGCCTCCCGGAGACCCAGTACTTC. The chain recombines TRBV21-1 with TRBJ2-5; no DNA check was done on the table's D call, TRBD2. TRBV21-1 has pseudogene status. This CDR3 spans 10 amino acids.

The chain joins TRBV10-3 to TRBJ2-7, with a weak D call TRBD1 (6 bases). Trimming pared 5 bases from V and 4 bases from J, leaving 12 bases between. The CDR3 is 13 amino acids. CDR1 and CDR2 (germline): ENHRY, SYGVKD. The CDR3 here is CAISPGTQYEQYF. CDR3 in DNA: TGTGCCATCAGTCCCGGGACACAGTACGAGCAGTACTTC.